This TCR beta chain was captured by sequencing in a study of T cell responses to AZD1222 COVID-19 vaccine. Study-wide results and caveats: Sampling that yielded the repertoires occurred only after the peak T cell response. CD4 TCRs associated with vaccination spanned spike, dominating at 160-218 and 743-854.

As for this clone: Its antigen is undetermined.

CDR3 length: 17 amino acids. With 2 bases removed from V and 2 bases from J, the gap between germline ends came to 16 bases. Looked up from germline, CDR1 is MNHNS and CDR2 is SASEGT. The method was immunoSEQ multiplex PCR; TCRdb's version includes in-frame clones alone and lacks a portion of them. The sample gives around 110,000 clones, approximately 83% of which show up once; roughly 3.8% is in the top ten. This clonotype was obtained from an adult in good health. V and J are TRBV6-1 and TRBJ1-3; possibly TRBD1 for D (5 bases). Sequenced material: peripheral blood, taken on day 0 of MenACWY control vaccination. CDR3 sequence (DNA): TGTGCCAGCAGTGAAAAGCAGGGATGGGTTGCTGGAAACACCATATATTTT. Encoded protein: CASSEKQGWVAGNTIYF.